The clone carrying this TCR beta chain has ten or more counts. TCRdb analysed the 5' RACE reads with MiXCR anew, one entry per CDR3 protein. The data hold around 290,000 distinct CDR3 sequences, with 8% to 9.5% observed a single time. Per the germline V gene, CDR1 is MDHEN and CDR2 is SYDVKM. Trimming cost V 4 bases and J 6 bases, with 13 bases left between them. This CDR3 contains 14 residues. The source of the sample is a study of identical twins. The same sample was also used in a study of yellow fever vaccine responses in identical twins.

This rearrangement joins TRBV28 to TRBJ1-5; D unresolved. This receptor was obtained from a woman younger than 35 in good health. Sequenced material: CD8+ T cells sorted from blood. CDR3 in amino acids: CASSSRVLGQPQHF. In DNA form, the CDR3 reads TGTGCCAGCAGTTCCCGGGTCTTGGGTCAGCCCCAGCATTTT.